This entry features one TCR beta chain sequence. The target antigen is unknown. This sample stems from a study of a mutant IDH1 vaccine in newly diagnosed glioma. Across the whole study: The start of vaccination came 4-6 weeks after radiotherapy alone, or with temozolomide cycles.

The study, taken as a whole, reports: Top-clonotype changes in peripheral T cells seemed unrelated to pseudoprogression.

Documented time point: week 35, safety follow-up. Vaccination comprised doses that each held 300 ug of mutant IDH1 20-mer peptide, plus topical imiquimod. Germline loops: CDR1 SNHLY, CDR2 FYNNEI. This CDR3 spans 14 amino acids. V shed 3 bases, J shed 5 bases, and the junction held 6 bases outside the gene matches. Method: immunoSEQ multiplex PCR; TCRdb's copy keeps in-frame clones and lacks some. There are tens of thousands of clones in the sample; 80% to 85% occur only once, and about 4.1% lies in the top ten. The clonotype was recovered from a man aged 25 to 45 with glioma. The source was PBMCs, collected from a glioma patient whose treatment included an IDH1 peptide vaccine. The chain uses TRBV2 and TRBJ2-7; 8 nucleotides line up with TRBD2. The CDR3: CASSDSAGGHEQYF. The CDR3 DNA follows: TGTGCCAGCAGTGACTCGGCGGGGGGCCACGAGCAGTACTTC. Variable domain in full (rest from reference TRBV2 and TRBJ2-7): EPEVTQTPSHQVTQMGQEVILRCVPISNHLYFYWYRQILGQKVEFLVSFYNNEISEKSEIFDDQFSVERPDGSNFTLKIRSTKLEDSAMYFCASSDSAGGHEQYFGPGTRLTVT.